One and the same sample provided the 29 T cell receptor beta chains below, sequenced in a study of cytomegalovirus exposure and HLA in healthy donors listed by TCRdb under 2017. The library was prepared using the immunoSEQ multiplex PCR assay. The multiplex PCR relied on a mix of 60 forward primers for TCR Vbeta segments and 13 reverse primers for TCR Jbeta segments. Entries here come from immuneACCESS through TCRdb and include only in-frame sequences with V and J called. Some clones fail to appear in such tables; in the studies checked, an unresolved V gene covers under half of the shortfall, and the cause of the remainder is unknown. The table for this sample lists 100,000 to 150,000 clones; about three quarters of them were counted only once. Around 1.8% of the sample goes to the ten largest clones. The source material was PBMCs. These receptors were collected from a man in his fifties in good health and CMV-seronegative.

This chain joins TRBV5-4 and TRBJ2-2, with TRBD2 identical over 14 bases. The CDR3 sequence is 16 residues long. V was pared by 1 base and J by 6 bases, with 2 bases of the junction left unmatched. Germline V gene sequence: CDR1 SGHNT, CDR2 YYREEE (reference sequence). CDR3 coding DNA: TGTGCCAGCAGCTTGTCGGGACTAGCGGGGGCCGGGGAGCTGTTTTTT. Protein product: CASSLSGLAGAGELFF.

V and J are TRBV6-6 and TRBJ1-1, with a weak D call TRBD1 (5 bases). Germline V gene data show CDR1 as MNHNY and CDR2 as SVGAGI (reference sequence). The germline V and J ends were trimmed by 5 bases and 6 bases, with 22 bases remaining between them. This CDR3 region has 16 residues. CDR3 sequence (DNA): TGTGCCAGCAGTACCGGGTTCCGGAGGGGCGCCGCTGAAGCTTTCTTT. It translates to CASSTGFRRGAAEAFF.

The chain has TRBV7-2 and TRBJ2-1; 12 bases are a match to TRBD2. This CDR3 spans 15 amino acids. V lost 4 bases and J lost 9; bases outside the gene matches: 7. Germline loops: CDR1 SGHTA, CDR2 FQGNSA. In nucleotides, the CDR3 is TGTGCCAGCAGCTGGGGGACTAGCGGGTATCGTGAGCAGTTCTTC. This translates into CASSWGTSGYREQFF.

The chain is built from TRBV5-1 and TRBJ1-1, with 7 bases fitting TRBD1. CDR1 SGHRS and CDR2 YFSETQ come from the germline V gene. The CDR3 is 14 residues long. Germline trimming cut 4 bases from V and 0 bases from J; bases unmatched to any gene: 3. The CDR3 loop is CASSRGTVNTEAFF. As DNA, the CDR3 is TGCGCCAGCAGCCGAGGGACAGTGAACACTGAAGCTTTCTTT.

The gene calls are TRBV2 and TRBJ1-2, with a possible D match to TRBD1 (5 bases). Trimming took 6 bases from V and 4 from J, leaving 15 bases between them. The germline gives CDR1 SNHLY, CDR2 FYNNEI. CDR3 length equals 14 residues. In DNA, the CDR3 is TGTGCCAGCAGGCTCCGACAGAACACCTATGGCTACACCTTC. Translation: CASRLRQNTYGYTF.

CDR3 nucleotide sequence: TGTGCCAGTAGCAACCTTCCGGGTGGCGAGCAGTACGTC. Protein: CASSNLPGGEQYV. The V gene is TRBV19, the J gene TRBJ2-7; no clear D gene. Looked up from germline, CDR1 is LNHDA and CDR2 is SQIVND (reference sequence). The CDR3 totals 13 residues. Trimming took off 6 bases at V and 6 bases at J, with 15 bases between the two ends.

The rearrangement links TRBV2 to TRBJ1-2, with D hard to call. Germline loops: CDR1 SNHLY, CDR2 FYNNEI. The CDR3 covers 12 residues. The V end was cut by 4 bases, the J end by 3 bases, with 6 bases between. As DNA, the CDR3 is TGTGCCAGCAGTGTGGCGGACTATGGCTACACCTTC. It translates to CASSVADYGYTF.

This chain joins TRBV28 and TRBJ2-1; TRBD2 aligns across 8 bases. The CDR3 is 13 amino acids. The germline V gene encodes CDR1 MDHEN and CDR2 SYDVKM. V lost 6 bases to trimming and J lost 12 bases; unmatched junction nucleotides: 10. The CDR3 sequence: CASRAGEGTSQFF. CDR3 nucleotide sequence: TGTGCCAGCAGAGCGGGGGAGGGCACATCGCAGTTCTTC.

The gene calls are TRBV5-1 and TRBJ1-1; D not resolved. The CDR3 sequence is 12 residues long. Germline V CDR1 and CDR2: SGHRS, YFSETQ. V was shortened by 2 bases and J by 2 bases, with 4 bases between the two germline ends. The CDR3 coding sequence is TGCGCCAGCAGCTTTAGAAACACTGAAGCTTTCTTT. It yields the protein CASSFRNTEAFF. The full variable domain, in which reference TRBV5-1 and TRBJ1-1 provide the parts outside the CDR3, is KAGVTQTPRYLIKTRGQQVTLSCSPISGHRSVSWYQQTPGQGLQFLFEYFSETQRNKGNFPGRFSGRQFSNSRSEMNVSTLELGDSALYLCASSFRNTEAFFGQGTRLTVV.

This sequence joins TRBV2 and TRBJ2-7, with a possible D match to TRBD1 (6 bases). There are 14 residues in the CDR3. The germline V gene encodes CDR1 SNHLY and CDR2 FYNNEI. Trimming left V 8 bases short and J 2 bases short, with 16 bases between. In DNA form, the CDR3 reads TGTGCCAGCGAACCGGGACACATCACCTACGAGCAGTACTTC. Encoded protein: CASEPGHITYEQYF.

The rearrangement uses TRBV5-1 and TRBJ1-2; D call uncertain. Between the trimmed V and J ends, which lost 4 bases and 6 bases, there was a span of 19 bases. The CDR3 contains 15 residues. The germline CDR1 and CDR2 sequences are SGHRS and YFSETQ. Here the CDR3 reads CASSPGVAGLDGYTF. CDR3 DNA sequence: TGCGCCAGCAGCCCCGGCGTGGCAGGTCTGGATGGCTACACCTTC.

V is TRBV5-1 and J is TRBJ1-2; 9 nucleotides agree with TRBD1. The CDR3 is 15 amino acids. CDR1 is SGHRS and CDR2 is YFSETQ in the germline V gene. V lost 0 bases and J lost 5; bases outside the gene matches: 5. CDR3 in DNA: TGCGCCAGCAGCTTGGGGGACAGGGTTCGTTATGGCTACACCTTC. Translation gives CASSLGDRVRYGYTF.

This clone was detected a few times. The chain is built from TRBV9 and TRBJ2-2, with TRBD1 identical over 7 bases. The V gene's germline CDR1 is SGDLS and CDR2 YYNGEE. After removal of 0 bases from V and 1 base from J, the junction contained 0 bases not matched to a gene. The CDR3 runs 15 residues. The CDR3 DNA follows: TGTGCCAGCAGCGTAGACAGGGGGAACACCGGGGAGCTGTTTTTT. Translation gives CASSVDRGNTGELFF. Looking up the rest from reference TRBV9 and TRBJ2-2 gives the full variable domain: DSGVTQTPKHLITATGQRVTLRCSPRSGDLSVYWYQQSLDQGLQFLIQYYNGEERAKGNILERFSAQQFPDLHSELNLSSLELGDSALYFCASSVDRGNTGELFFGEGSRLTVL.

The chain employs TRBV4-3 and TRBJ1-4, with D tentatively TRBD1 (6 bases). V was cut by 4 bases and J by 7 bases, with 16 bases left in between. The CDR3 spans 15 residues. Germline V lookup: CDR1 LGHNA, CDR2 YSLEER. The CDR3, as DNA: TGCGCCAGCAGCCGCGAGGGGGAGTGGGTTGAAAAACTGTTTTTT. The encoded protein is CASSREGEWVEKLFF.

J is TRBJ1-2 and V is TRBV5-4; TRBD1 agrees at 7 bases. The CDR3 is made up of 14 amino acids. Germline CDR1 is SGHNT and CDR2 is YYREEE (reference sequence). The V and J ends lost 1 base and 4 bases, in that order; junction bases with no gene match: 4. CDR3 sequence reads: CASSLNEGAYGYTF. DNA of the CDR3: TGTGCCAGCAGCTTGAACGAGGGGGCCTATGGCTACACCTTC.

The chain combines TRBV7-9 with TRBJ1-2, with D perhaps TRBD1 (6 bases). Germline V gene sequence: CDR1 SEHNR, CDR2 FQNEAQ (reference sequence). This CDR3 is built from 15 residues. V lost 5 bases and J 4 bases, leaving 17 bases between the germline ends. The CDR3 here is CASSPQGGGGYGYTF. The CDR3, as DNA: TGTGCCAGCAGCCCACAGGGTGGAGGAGGCTATGGCTACACCTTC.

The rearrangement joins TRBV7-2 to TRBJ2-2, with 7 bases aligning to TRBD1. CDR1 is SGHTA and CDR2 is FQGNSA in the germline V gene. CDR3 length equals 17 residues. J lost 4 bases, V lost 5 bases, and 13 bases had no gene match. CDR3 bases: TGTGCCAGCAGCCCCGGAGGCAGGGGGATGAGCACCGGGGAGCTGTTTTTT. It encodes CASSPGGRGMSTGELFF.

The V call is TRBV7-7, the J call TRBJ2-3; 9 bases match TRBD1. V lost 5 bases to trimming and J lost 4 bases; unmatched junction nucleotides: 7. The germline V gene has CDR1 SSHAT and CDR2 FNYEAQ (reference sequence). The CDR3 has 15 amino acids. This CDR3 is CASSPTGGWADTQYF. For the CDR3, the DNA is TGTGCCAGCAGCCCGACAGGGGGGTGGGCAGATACGCAGTATTTT.

The chain uses TRBV5-1 and TRBJ2-7, with TRBD2 as a possible D gene (6 bases). The germline V gene has CDR1 SGHRS and CDR2 YFSETQ. V lost 2 bases to trimming and J lost 3 bases, with 12 bases between them. The CDR3 spans 14 residues. DNA for the CDR3: TGCGCCAGCAGCTTACCCGGGGGAAACTACGAGCAGTACTTC. Its translation is CASSLPGGNYEQYF.

The chain uses TRBV4-3 and TRBJ2-5; D is unresolved. There are 14 residues in the CDR3. Germline V gene sequence: CDR1 LGHNA, CDR2 YSLEER. Between the trimmed V and J ends, which lost 2 bases and 4 bases, there was a span of 11 bases. The CDR3 DNA reads TGCGCCAGCAGCCAACGTGCGGTTGGAGAGACCCAGTACTTC. Its translation: CASSQRAVGETQYF.

The chain uses TRBV29-1 and TRBJ2-1; the D gene is possibly TRBD1 (5 bases). Germline values: CDR1 SQVTM, CDR2 ANQGSEA. The CDR3 runs 15 residues. V was trimmed by 5 bases and J by 0 bases, leaving 14 bases between them. The CDR3 bases are TGCAGCGTTCACCAGACAGTGGGCTCCTACAATGAGCAGTTCTTC. This gives the protein CSVHQTVGSYNEQFF.

The chain carries TRBV25-1 and TRBJ2-3; 10 bases are a match to TRBD2. CDR1 and CDR2 from the germline V gene are MGHDK and SYGVNS. The CDR3 is made up of 16 amino acids. The V gene end was trimmed by 5 bases and the J gene end by 1 base; junction bases not matched to a gene: 6. As DNA, the CDR3 is TGTGCCAGCAGTTCCCGCGGACTAGCGGGCACAGATACGCAGTATTTT. Its protein product is CASSSRGLAGTDTQYF.

The chain recombines TRBV6-1 with TRBJ2-7; D may be TRBD2 (6 bases). V was trimmed by 7 bases and J by 5 bases, leaving 21 bases between them. The CDR3 totals 15 residues. From germline, CDR1 is MNHNS and CDR2 SASEGT. The CDR3 here is CASIGGSGLLDEQYV. CDR3 DNA sequence: TGTGCCAGCATCGGGGGTTCGGGGCTCCTAGACGAGCAGTACGTC.

This clone occurred a few times. The chain employs TRBV5-8 and TRBJ2-5, with 8 bases matching TRBD1. The V and J ends lost 4 bases and 12 bases, in that order; junction bases with no gene match: 23. Germline assignment: CDR1 SGHTS and CDR2 YDEGEE. CDR3 length: 17 residues. This CDR3 is CASSLGTGFLASTSKYF. The CDR3 coding sequence is TGTGCCAGCAGCCTCGGGACAGGCTTTTTGGCTTCTACTAGCAAGTACTTC.

The chain employs TRBV7-9 and TRBJ2-7, with D hard to call. The germline V and J ends were trimmed by 2 bases and 6 bases, with 11 bases remaining between them. This CDR3 has 13 amino acids. Germline-derived CDR1 and CDR2 are SEHNR and FQNEAQ (reference sequence). DNA for the CDR3: TGTGCCAGCAGCTTAACTCGCTCGGGCGAGCAGTACTTC. Its translation is CASSLTRSGEQYF. Filled out from reference TRBV7-9 and TRBJ2-7, the complete variable domain reads DTGVSQNPRHKITKRGQNVTFRCDPISEHNRLYWYRQTLGQGPEFLTYFQNEAQLEKSRLLSDRFSAERPKGSFSTLEIQRTEQGDSAMYLCASSLTRSGEQYFGPGTRLTVT.

The V call is TRBV4-3, the J call TRBJ1-2; 9 bases are a match to TRBD1. Germline loops: CDR1 LGHNA, CDR2 YSLEER. The V and J ends lost 4 bases and 2 bases, in that order; junction bases with no gene match: 11. The CDR3 contains 17 residues. Written as DNA, the CDR3 is TGCGCCAGCAGCCGACAACTCCGGGACAGGGAAAACTATGGCTACACCTTC. As protein: CASSRQLRDRENYGYTF.

This chain's CDR3 is CASSQEYPGLQPQHF. CDR3 DNA: TGCGCCAGCAGCCAAGAATACCCGGGGTTACAGCCCCAGCATTTT. This chain connects TRBV4-1 to TRBJ1-5; D call uncertain. V was cut by 0 bases and J by 7 bases, with 13 bases left in between. The CDR3 is 15 residues long. Germline V gives CDR1 MGHRA, CDR2 YSYEKL.

The chain combines TRBV7-9 with TRBJ2-1; maybe TRBD1 (6 bases). Trimming cost V 8 bases and J 15 bases, with 17 bases left between them. The germline CDR1 and CDR2 sequences are SEHNR and FQNEAQ (reference sequence). The CDR3 loop spans 11 amino acids. The CDR3 loop is CASGTQGSVFF. For the CDR3, the DNA is TGTGCCAGCGGTACACAGGGTTCGGTGTTCTTC.

The chain has TRBV19 and TRBJ1-4; the D gene is possibly TRBD1 (6 bases). V lost 3 bases, J lost 5 bases, and 10 bases lay in between. Germline V gene sequence: CDR1 LNHDA, CDR2 SQIVND (reference sequence). This CDR3 region has 14 residues. CDR3 coding DNA: TGTGCCAGTAGTATTTATGGACAGAATGAAAAACTGTTTTTT. This gives the protein CASSIYGQNEKLFF.